Shown below are 31 T cell receptor beta chains from a single sample sequenced in a study of control samples from healthy donors and cancer patients (TCRdb year 2020). The library was produced with the immunoSEQ multiplex PCR assay. TCRdb limited this immuneACCESS table to in-frame rearrangements with V and J called. A share of clones is missing; checked studies link under half to unresolved V genes, and the rest is unexplained. The table for this sample lists some 58,000 clones; about 89% of them were counted only once. The ten largest clones take up over 9.5% of the sample. The sample taken for sequencing was PBMCs. The receptors derive from a woman between 55 and 75 years old with lung cancer.

This sequence joins TRBV19 and TRBJ1-1; D gene uncertain. This CDR3 spans 13 amino acids. The V gene lost 9 bases and the J gene lost 0 bases, with 11 bases spanning the gap. Germline values: CDR1 LNHDA, CDR2 SQIVND (reference sequence). Written as DNA, the CDR3 is TGTGCCAGCCGCTGGCTATTGAACACTGAAGCTTTCTTT. Encoded protein: CASRWLLNTEAFF.

The CDR3 region has the DNA TGTGCCATCAGCGCAACGCTTGTTGTAGCGGGGGGCCTCAGAGGCGGGGAGCTGTTTTTT. Translating it yields CAISATLVVAGGLRGGELFF. The chain employs TRBV10-3 and TRBJ2-2, with 10 bases that match TRBD2. CDR3 length equals 20 residues. Trimming cost V 6 bases and J 7 bases; bases outside gene matches: 23. Looked up from germline, CDR1 is ENHRY and CDR2 is SYGVKD.

The chain has TRBV6-5 and TRBJ1-6; a weak D match, TRBD1 (6 bases). CDR1 is MNHEY and CDR2 is SVGAGI in the germline V gene. V was shortened by 3 bases and J by 6 bases, with 9 bases between the two germline ends. The CDR3 sequence is 14 residues long. The CDR3 sequence: CASSYDRTNSPLHF. The CDR3 nucleotides are TGTGCCAGCAGTTATGACAGGACTAATTCACCCCTCCACTTT.

The chain combines TRBV20-1 with TRBJ2-7; unclear D gene. This CDR3 has 11 residues. The germline CDR1 and CDR2 sequences are DFQATT and SNEGSKA (reference sequence). V lost 3 bases and J lost 2, with 5 bases in between. Here the CDR3 reads CSARSPYEQYF. The CDR3 coding sequence is TGCAGTGCTAGGAGCCCCTACGAGCAGTACTTC.

CDR3 protein: CASSHPTMNTEAFF. As DNA, the CDR3 is TGCGCCAGCAGCCATCCTACGATGAACACTGAAGCTTTCTTT. V gene TRBV4-1 combines with J gene TRBJ1-1; no reliable D call. V was trimmed by 3 bases and J by 0 bases, leaving 8 bases between them. The CDR3 sequence is 14 residues long. Germline V CDR1 and CDR2: MGHRA, YSYEKL.

The V gene is TRBV24-1, the J gene TRBJ2-4, with D unresolved. CDR3 length: 14 residues. Germline loops: CDR1 KGHDR, CDR2 SFDVKD. The ends were cut back, 4 bases at V and 1 base at J, with 7 bases in the middle. In nucleotides, the CDR3 is TGTGCCACCAGTGACCCTAACGCCAAAAACATTCAGTACTTC. As protein: CATSDPNAKNIQYF.

As DNA, the CDR3 is TGTGCCAGCAGGCAGGGACAGGGAAATTCACCCCTCCACTTT. This sequence encodes CASRQGQGNSPLHF. The chain employs TRBV2 and TRBJ1-6; the match to TRBD1 covers 9 bases. The V and J ends lost 6 bases and 7 bases, in that order; junction bases with no gene match: 4. Germline CDR1 and CDR2: SNHLY and FYNNEI. The CDR3 covers 14 residues.

The J gene is TRBJ2-3, the V gene TRBV5-1; possibly TRBD2 for D (5 bases). Germline V CDR1 and CDR2: SGHRS, YFSETQ. The germline V and J ends were trimmed by 1 base and 6 bases, with 9 bases remaining between them. CDR3 size: 13 residues. In DNA, the CDR3 is TGCGCCAGCAGCTTGTTGGGCGGGGATACGCAGTATTTT. Translated: CASSLLGGDTQYF.

This clone has just one count. The chain employs TRBV5-1 and TRBJ2-1; 9 bases agree with TRBD1. Germline CDR1 is SGHRS and CDR2 is YFSETQ. This CDR3 spans 13 amino acids. V gave up 0 bases and J gave up 14 bases; unmatched junction bases: 6. The CDR3 DNA reads TGCGCCAGCAGCTTGGAGGGGACAGGGTATGAGTTCTTC. Its translation: CASSLEGTGYEFF.

This chain uses TRBV5-6 with TRBJ1-2, with D unresolved. This CDR3 is built from 12 residues. CDR1 and CDR2 (germline): SGHDT, YYEEEE. Trimming left V 6 bases short and J 0 bases short, with 6 bases between. CDR3 in amino acids: CASTHTNYGYTF. CDR3 sequence (DNA): TGTGCCAGCACCCACACTAACTATGGCTACACCTTC.

The gene calls are TRBV7-2 and TRBJ1-2; possibly TRBD1 for D (5 bases). V dropped 5 bases and J dropped 4 bases, with 14 bases sitting between them. Germline lookup yields CDR1 SGHTA and CDR2 FQGNSA. This CDR3 is built from 14 residues. As DNA, the CDR3 is TGTGCCAGCAGCCAGGGTAGGAATTCCTATGGCTACACCTTC. This gives the protein CASSQGRNSYGYTF.

This rearrangement joins TRBV14 to TRBJ1-1; no clear D. The CDR3 is 13 amino acids. V lost 6 bases and J 1 base, leaving 9 bases between the germline ends. Germline values: CDR1 SGHDN, CDR2 FVKESK. The CDR3 here is CASSPTRNTEAFF. For the CDR3, the DNA is TGTGCCAGCAGTCCAACACGGAACACTGAAGCTTTCTTT.

The chain links TRBV4-2 to TRBJ2-2; D remains unclear. Germline assignment: CDR1 LGHNA and CDR2 YNFKEQ. V shed 4 bases and J shed 0 bases, with 12 bases lying between them. CDR3 length: 16 amino acids. This chain's CDR3 is CASSRVVVTNTGELFF. CDR3 bases: TGTGCCAGCAGCCGAGTCGTTGTCACGAACACCGGGGAGCTGTTTTTT.

This clone appeared a single time. The genes are TRBV6-5 and TRBJ1-1; D uncertain. Germline V gives CDR1 MNHEY, CDR2 SVGAGI. The CDR3 is 11 amino acids. Trimming took 6 bases from V and 3 from J, leaving 5 bases between them. The CDR3 spells CASSGYTEAFF. In DNA form, the CDR3 reads TGTGCCAGCAGCGGGTACACTGAAGCTTTCTTT.

This clone was detected a few times. The chain carries TRBV5-1 and TRBJ2-7; no firm D call. Trimming removed 0 bases at V and 5 bases at J, with 9 bases between. Per germline, CDR1 SGHRS and CDR2 YFSETQ. CDR3 length: 13 amino acids. The CDR3 sequence: CASSLEIGNEQYF. CDR3 DNA: TGCGCCAGCAGCTTGGAGATAGGGAACGAGCAGTACTTC.

V is TRBV11-1 and J is TRBJ2-1; D call uncertain. Trimming shortened V by 5 bases and J by 4 bases, and 12 bases separated the two germline ends. This CDR3 comprises 14 residues. Per germline, CDR1 SGHAT and CDR2 FQDESV (reference sequence). The CDR3 loop reads CASSVISAYNEQFF. For the CDR3, the DNA is TGTGCCAGCAGCGTGATTTCAGCTTACAATGAGCAGTTCTTC.

In nucleotides, the CDR3 is TGTGCCACCAGTGATTTGCCCGGACATTCTACCGGGGAGCTGTTTTTT. It is translated as CATSDLPGHSTGELFF. This sequence joins TRBV24-1 and TRBJ2-2; perhaps TRBD1 as D (5 bases). Germline CDR1 and CDR2: KGHDR and SFDVKD. CDR3 size: 16 residues. V was cut by 0 bases and J by 5 bases, with 12 bases left in between.

V gene TRBV5-4 combines with J gene TRBJ2-1; the match to TRBD1 covers 8 bases. The CDR3 totals 16 residues. Germline-derived CDR1 and CDR2 are SGHNT and YYREEE (reference sequence). Trimming at V came to 4 bases and at J to 8 bases, leaving 14 bases not matched to a gene. In DNA form, the CDR3 reads TGTGCCAGCAGCGCCTACTGGACAGGGTCGGGAGATGAGCAGTTCTTC. Residues: CASSAYWTGSGDEQFF.

The V gene is TRBV5-6, the J gene TRBJ1-5; TRBD1 is a possible D gene (6 bases). The length of the CDR3 is 15 residues. Germline loops: CDR1 SGHDT, CDR2 YYEEEE. V was pared by 4 bases and J by 4 bases, with 15 bases between. In DNA, the CDR3 is TGTGCCAGCAGCAACCTCGCAGGGGTTAATCAGCCCCAGCATTTT. Translating gives CASSNLAGVNQPQHF.

This sequence joins TRBV6-1 and TRBJ1-2, with D possibly being TRBD1 (5 bases). Germline CDR1 is MNHNS and CDR2 is SASEGT. CDR3 length: 17 amino acids. V dropped 0 bases and J dropped 3 bases, with 17 bases sitting between them. The CDR3 DNA follows: TGTGCCAGCAGTGAAGCACCAGGGTTTCCGTTGGACTATGGCTACACCTTC. Amino acids: CASSEAPGFPLDYGYTF.

This chain joins TRBV27 and TRBJ1-1; D is unresolved. CDR3 length: 9 residues. Germline V gene lookup returns CDR1 MNHEY and CDR2 SMNVEV (reference sequence). The CDR3 DNA reads TGTGCGTTCCCCGGTGAAGCTTTCTTT. Protein product: CAFPGEAFF.

The chain uses TRBV14 and TRBJ1-5; D is perhaps TRBD1 (6 bases). CDR1 and CDR2 (germline): SGHDN, FVKESK. This CDR3 contains 20 residues. V was trimmed by 4 bases and J by 0 bases, leaving 25 bases between them. Here the CDR3 reads CASSLSLPGTYTYSNQPQHF. In DNA form, the CDR3 reads TGTGCCAGCAGCCTAAGCCTCCCCGGGACATACACGTATAGCAATCAGCCCCAGCATTTT.

The J gene is TRBJ2-1, the V gene TRBV10-1; unclear D gene. Germline-derived CDR1 and CDR2 are WNHNN and SYGVQD (reference sequence). The germline V and J ends were trimmed by 2 bases and 11 bases, with 10 bases remaining between them. CDR3 length: 12 residues. CDR3 protein: CASSERLGKQFF. The CDR3 region has the DNA TGCGCCAGCAGTGAGCGTCTGGGTAAGCAGTTCTTC.

This clone was recorded only once. The V gene is TRBV6-5, the J gene TRBJ1-3, with D tentatively TRBD1 (5 bases). The CDR3 spans 15 residues. Germline-derived CDR1 and CDR2 are MNHEY and SVGAGI. Trimming left V 0 bases short and J 1 base short, with 7 bases between. Here the CDR3 reads CASSYSEGSGNTIYF. The CDR3 region has the DNA TGTGCCAGCAGTTACTCGGAGGGGTCTGGAAACACCATATATTTT.

The rearrangement uses TRBV11-2 and TRBJ2-5; 9 bases agree with TRBD2. The junction had 13 bases not matched to a gene; V was cut back by 6 bases and J by 5 bases. Germline assignment: CDR1 SGHAT and CDR2 FQNNGV. The CDR3 loop spans 16 amino acids. The CDR3 coding sequence is TGTGCCAGCAGGTCCTTAGCGGGGGCGGGGTCGGAGACCCAGTACTTC. It yields the protein CASRSLAGAGSETQYF.

The chain is built from TRBV28 and TRBJ2-1; 13 bases agree with TRBD2. This CDR3 is built from 15 residues. After removal of 6 bases from V and 8 bases from J, the junction contained 7 bases not matched to a gene. From germline, CDR1 is MDHEN and CDR2 SYDVKM. CDR3 protein: CASRRTSGSWDEQFF. The CDR3 coding sequence is TGTGCCAGCAGACGGACTAGCGGGAGCTGGGATGAGCAGTTCTTC. Full variable domain (outside the CDR3, taken from reference TRBV28 and TRBJ2-1): DVKVTQSSRYLVKRTGEKVFLECVQDMDHENMFWYRQDPGLGLRLIYFSYDVKMKEKGDIPEGYSVSREKKERFSLILESASTNQTSMYLCASRRTSGSWDEQFFGPGTRLTVL.

The CDR3 region is CASSLPRGSFDYGYTF. CDR3 DNA sequence: TGTGCCAGCAGTCTCCCCAGGGGGAGCTTCGACTATGGCTACACCTTC. This chain links TRBV6-2 or TRBV6-3 with TRBJ1-2; 7 nucleotides match TRBD1. V lost 5 bases to trimming and J lost 3 bases; unmatched junction nucleotides: 12. Germline V gives CDR1 MNHEY, CDR2 SVGEGT. The CDR3 sequence is 16 residues long.

The chain carries TRBV5-6 and TRBJ2-7, with D uncertain. Looked up from germline, CDR1 is SGHDT and CDR2 is YYEEEE. V lost 1 base, J lost 2 bases, and 4 bases lay in between. This CDR3 region has 12 residues. CDR3 region: CASSLRAYEQYF. The CDR3 nucleotides read TGTGCCAGCAGCTTGAGGGCCTACGAGCAGTACTTC.

The chain joins TRBV3-1 (or the pseudogene TRBV3-2) to TRBJ2-4, with D perhaps matching TRBD2 (5 bases). Trimming stripped 3 bases from V and 13 bases from J, with 13 bases between. The CDR3 length is 12 residues. The germline CDR1 and CDR2 sequences are LGHDT and YNNKEL (reference sequence). The CDR3 sequence: CASSQSLGMQYF. The CDR3 nucleotides are TGTGCCAGCAGCCAGTCACTAGGGATGCAGTACTTC.

J is TRBJ1-2 and V is TRBV15; no definite D call. This CDR3 contains 13 residues. CDR1 and CDR2 (germline): LNHNV, YYDKDF (reference sequence). V lost 5 bases and J lost 8, with 15 bases in between. The CDR3 sequence is CATSLRAVQGYTF. The CDR3 DNA reads as TGTGCCACCAGCCTCAGAGCGGTCCAGGGCTACACCTTC.

The chain joins TRBV28 to TRBJ2-7; 10 bases are a match to TRBD2. The trim removed 6 bases at V and 4 bases at J, leaving 6 bases unmatched. Germline-derived CDR1 and CDR2 are MDHEN and SYDVKM. The CDR3 is 14 residues long. Here the CDR3 DNA reads TGTGCCAGCAGCCTAGCGGGAGCGAGGTACGAGCAGTACTTC. It encodes CASSLAGARYEQYF. The complete variable domain, with remaining parts taken from reference TRBV28 and TRBJ2-7, reads DVKVTQSSRYLVKRTGEKVFLECVQDMDHENMFWYRQDPGLGLRLIYFSYDVKMKEKGDIPEGYSVSREKKERFSLILESASTNQTSMYLCASSLAGARYEQYFGPGTRLTVT.